The rows below give T cell receptor beta chains drawn from one sample of a study of OX40 agonist ivuxolimab in advanced cancers. Profiled with immunoSEQ multiplex PCR; TCRdb holds only in-frame clones, not every one. The sample has tens of thousands of clones, 91% seen once. This material consisted of CD4+ or CD8+ T cells sorted from blood, taken in a trial of the OX40 agonist ivuxolimab. These receptors all stem from an adult with an advanced solid tumor such as melanoma, head and neck, liver or kidney cancer. Each CDR3 is given with its conserved first and last residue. D genes are given only for firm matches.

v_call	d_call	cdr3_aa
TRBV5-4	TRBD2	CASSPRLAERQETQYF
TRBV7-8	NA	CASSPHASYADTQYF
TRBV4-2	NA	CASSQDWSTEWSVDEQFF
TRBV19	TRBD2	CASSLTGLVSHEQYF
TRBV6-1	NA	CASLQTDLEPQHF
TRBV2	NA	CASSQGLPGWGSPLHF
TRBV5-1	NA	CASSWYGTQSSYEQYF
TRBV28	TRBD1	CATTQGAGGYTF
TRBV15	NA	CATSRDRDLGYEQYF
TRBV6-1	NA	CASSEGQISNQPQHF
TRBV28	NA	CASSLLGGREKLFF
TRBV5-1	NA	CASSLVRGAQYQDEQFF
TRBV2	NA	CASRSGNYGYTF
TRBV5-1	TRBD1	CASSLEGGGQPQHF
TRBV29-1	TRBD1	CSALKRKGQGSGKETQYF
TRBV2	NA	CASSELGGALETQYF
TRBV18	NA	CASSPPDGAYEQYF
TRBV29-1	NA	CSVGGKGNTEAFF